One and the same sample provided the 20 T cell receptor beta chains below, sequenced in a study of blood T cell repertoires in COVID-19. Repertoires were generated with immunoSEQ multiplex PCR, while TCRdb's copy carries only in-frame clones and drops some. Of roughly 80,000 clones listed, approximately 80% are singletons. Sequencing used peripheral blood. Receptor source: a man between 60 and 70 years old with active or convalescent COVID-19.

The V gene is TRBV5-4, the J gene TRBJ1-4, with 7 nucleotides matching TRBD1. Germline CDR1 is SGHNT and CDR2 is YYREEE (reference sequence). The CDR3 sequence is 14 residues long. Germline trimming cut 3 bases from V and 3 bases from J; bases unmatched to any gene: 2. CDR3 DNA sequence: TGTGCCAGCAGCTCGGGACAGCCTAATGAAAAACTGTTTTTT. It codes for CASSSGQPNEKLFF.

The CDR3 DNA sequence: TGTGCCAGCAGCGCACAGGGGGCGCGGGGCAATGAGCAGTTCTTC. It encodes CASSAQGARGNEQFF. V gene TRBV7-9 combines with J gene TRBJ2-1; TRBD1 matches 9 bases. The CDR3 totals 15 residues. Unmatched junction bases numbered 8, after V lost 5 bases and J lost 6 bases. The germline CDR1 and CDR2 sequences are SEHNR and FQNEAQ (reference sequence).

J is TRBJ2-6 and V is TRBV7-9; 10 bases are a match to TRBD2. The junction had 2 bases not matched to a gene; V was cut back by 5 bases and J by 4 bases. Germline V gene data show CDR1 as SEHNR and CDR2 as FQNEAQ (reference sequence). There are 15 residues in the CDR3. The CDR3 reads CASSQGLAGANVLTF. The CDR3 region has the DNA TGTGCCAGCAGCCAGGGACTAGCGGGGGCCAACGTCCTGACTTTC. The complete variable domain, with remaining parts taken from reference TRBV7-9 and TRBJ2-6, reads DTGVSQNPRHKITKRGQNVTFRCDPISEHNRLYWYRQTLGQGPEFLTYFQNEAQLEKSRLLSDRFSAERPKGSFSTLEIQRTEQGDSAMYLCASSQGLAGANVLTFGAGSRLTVL.

This chain links TRBV27 with TRBJ1-5, with 7 bases aligning to TRBD1. The V and J ends lost 6 bases and 3 bases, in that order; junction bases with no gene match: 8. The germline V gene has CDR1 MNHEY and CDR2 SMNVEV (reference sequence). This CDR3 is built from 15 residues. CDR3 sequence: CASRKGDSINQPQHF. DNA of the CDR3: TGTGCCAGCAGGAAGGGGGACAGTATCAATCAGCCCCAGCATTTT.

V is TRBV6-5 and J is TRBJ1-5, with a possible D match to TRBD1 (5 bases). V lost 8 bases and J lost 6, with 14 bases in between. This CDR3 spans 13 amino acids. Germline CDR1 reads MNHEY; CDR2 reads SVGAGI. The CDR3 DNA reads TGTGCCAGCCGTATGGGGGGAGGTCAGCCCCAGCATTTT. Its translation: CASRMGGGQPQHF.

J is TRBJ2-5 and V is TRBV3-1 (or the pseudogene TRBV3-2), with 10 positions matching TRBD1. This CDR3 is 16 amino acids long. CDR1 is LGHDT and CDR2 is YNNKEL in the germline V gene (reference sequence). Trimming cost V 4 bases and J 2 bases; bases outside gene matches: 7. CDR3 in amino acids: CASSRNPGQGQETQYF. CDR3 sequence (DNA): TGTGCCAGCAGCCGCAACCCGGGACAGGGGCAAGAGACCCAGTACTTC.

The CDR3 sequence: CAWSMTGRNTEAFF. CDR3 coding DNA: TGTGCCTGGAGTATGACAGGTCGTAACACTGAAGCTTTCTTT. This chain joins TRBV30 and TRBJ1-1, with D possibly being TRBD1 (6 bases). V lost 2 bases, J lost 2 bases, and 12 bases lay in between. From germline, CDR1 is GTSNPN and CDR2 SVGIG (reference sequence). The CDR3 is 14 amino acids.

The chain has TRBV3-1 (or the pseudogene TRBV3-2) and TRBJ2-2; TRBD1 matches at 11 bases. The germline CDR1 and CDR2 sequences are LGHDT and YNNKEL (reference sequence). The CDR3 totals 16 residues. Losses at the gene ends were 7 bases for V and 6 bases for J; bases not matched to a gene: 10. The CDR3 sequence is CASNGPGQGGAGELFF. CDR3 coding DNA: TGTGCCAGCAACGGGCCGGGACAGGGGGGCGCCGGGGAGCTGTTTTTT.

This sequence joins TRBV27 and TRBJ1-1; D unresolved. Trimming removed 5 bases from V and 5 bases from J, with 12 bases in between. Per the germline V gene, CDR1 is MNHEY and CDR2 is SMNVEV (reference sequence). CDR3 length: 13 amino acids. CDR3: CASSPTRATEAFF. The CDR3 DNA follows: TGTGCCAGCAGTCCCACGAGGGCGACTGAAGCTTTCTTT.

The V call is TRBV19, the J call TRBJ1-5; 8 nucleotides align to TRBD1. The CDR3 consists of 16 residues. CDR1 is LNHDA and CDR2 is SQIVND in the germline V gene (reference sequence). V dropped 4 bases and J dropped 5; count of bases not matched to a gene: 10. Here the CDR3 reads CASSTLPGQGYQPQHF. In DNA form, the CDR3 reads TGTGCCAGTAGTACCCTCCCCGGACAGGGATATCAGCCCCAGCATTTT.

The rearrangement uses TRBV19 and TRBJ2-1; D unclear. CDR1 LNHDA and CDR2 SQIVND come from the germline V gene (reference sequence). The CDR3 is made up of 14 amino acids. Trimming removed 6 bases from V and 6 bases from J, with 15 bases in between. The CDR3 DNA sequence: TGTGCCAGTAGGATGGCCATAGGCGGCAATGAGCAGTTCTTC. Its protein is CASRMAIGGNEQFF.

The V and J genes are TRBV4-3 and TRBJ2-1; 8 bases map to TRBD2. This CDR3 has 16 residues. The germline CDR1 and CDR2 sequences are LGHNA and YSLEER. V shed 0 bases, J shed 2 bases, and the junction held 3 bases outside the gene matches. The CDR3 nucleotides read TGCGCCAGCAGCCAAGACCCGCGGGGGGCCTACAATGAGCAGTTCTTC. Translation: CASSQDPRGAYNEQFF.

This chain joins TRBV6-5 and TRBJ1-5, with 8 nucleotides matching TRBD1. CDR3 size: 13 residues. V lost 10 bases, J lost 7 bases, and 9 bases stayed unmatched. The germline V gene encodes CDR1 MNHEY and CDR2 SVGAGI. CDR3 in DNA: TGTGCCACCCAGGGGGCCGTAGGACAGCCCCAGCATTTT. This sequence encodes CATQGAVGQPQHF.

V is TRBV6-6 and J is TRBJ2-7; TRBD2 might be the D (6 bases). The CDR3 extends over 13 amino acids. Trimming pared 11 bases from V and 3 bases from J, leaving 17 bases between. Per germline, CDR1 MNHNY and CDR2 SVGAGI (reference sequence). This chain's CDR3 is CAATPGEVYEQYF. CDR3 DNA: TGTGCCGCCACGCCTGGGGAGGTCTACGAGCAGTACTTC.

In regard to this clone: The sample has other DNA sequences that encode this CDR3 too. The chain carries TRBV10-3 and TRBJ2-3; 11 bases agree with TRBD2. J lost 2 bases, V lost 4 bases, and 2 bases had no gene match. This CDR3 region has 15 residues. CDR1 is ENHRY and CDR2 is SYGVKD in the germline V gene. Here the CDR3 reads CAISGSGGDTDTQYF. The CDR3 coding sequence is TGTGCCATCAGTGGTAGCGGGGGGGACACAGATACGCAGTATTTT.

V usage is TRBV7-8 and J usage is TRBJ2-5; 8 nucleotides match TRBD2. This CDR3 region has 15 residues. Per the germline V gene, CDR1 is SGHVS and CDR2 is FQNEAQ. V was clipped by 1 base and J by 0 bases; unmatched bases: 1. This chain's CDR3 is CASSLVGLDQETQYF. As DNA, the CDR3 is TGTGCCAGCAGCTTAGTGGGACTAGACCAAGAGACCCAGTACTTC.

The rearrangement uses TRBV5-4 and TRBJ2-1; 13 bases align to TRBD2. J gave up 6 bases and V 3 bases, and 3 bases lay outside the gene matches. The length of the CDR3 is 15 residues. Germline V gene lookup returns CDR1 SGHNT and CDR2 YYREEE (reference sequence). CDR3 sequence reads: CASSYTSGGANEQFF. The CDR3, as DNA: TGTGCCAGCAGCTATACTAGCGGGGGGGCCAATGAGCAGTTCTTC.

The V and J genes are TRBV2 and TRBJ1-2; TRBD1 matches at 9 bases. Germline loops: CDR1 SNHLY, CDR2 FYNNEI. The length of the CDR3 is 15 residues. The V and J ends lost 3 bases and 4 bases, in that order; junction bases with no gene match: 6. The DNA for the CDR3 is TGTGCCAGCAGTGAGATTCAGGACAGGGGCTATGGCTACACCTTC. Its protein product is CASSEIQDRGYGYTF.

The table lists this clone with a count of one. The rearrangement links TRBV19 to TRBJ2-5; 11 bases line up with TRBD2. Looked up from germline, CDR1 is LNHDA and CDR2 is SQIVND (reference sequence). Trimming removed 3 bases from V and 5 bases from J; junction bases left unmatched: 14. The CDR3 sequence is 18 residues long. CDR3 DNA sequence: TGTGCCAGTAGTATTTCTGCTAGCGGGGGGCCTGCTATGGAGACCCAGTACTTC. Encoded protein: CASSISASGGPAMETQYF.

V is TRBV5-4 and J is TRBJ1-2; D unclear. Germline V gives CDR1 SGHNT, CDR2 YYREEE (reference sequence). V lost 0 bases and J 3 bases, leaving 12 bases between the germline ends. The length of the CDR3 is 15 residues. The CDR3 reads CASSLGSGLDYGYTF. In DNA form, the CDR3 reads TGTGCCAGCAGCTTGGGTTCCGGGTTGGACTATGGCTACACCTTC. The variable domain in full, completed from reference TRBV5-4 and TRBJ1-2, reads ETGVTQSPTHLIKTRGQQVTLRCSSQSGHNTVSWYQQALGQGPQFIFQYYREEENGRGNFPPRFSGLQFPNYSSELNVNALELDDSALYLCASSLGSGLDYGYTFGSGTRLTVV.